The 20 T cell receptor beta chains in this list originate from one sample, sequenced in a study of tumor-infiltrating lymphocytes in primary liver carcinoma. Without any cell sorting, roughly 17-31 mg of bulk tissue yielded co-extracted RNA and DNA. With about 470 ng total RNA as template and a constant-region primer, TCR beta cDNA was made. Nested multiplex PCR, run for three rounds with slightly modified ARM-PCR, yielded TCR beta libraries. Forward primers for TRBV1-TRBV30 and a C-beta reverse primer served the first two PCR rounds, at about 10 cycles each. TCRdb independently ran MiXCR on the multiplex PCR reads; one entry per CDR3 protein. Among over 40,000 distinct CDR3 sequences listed, approximately 80% were seen once. Sample: liver tumor tissue from sampling region 5. Subset meaning: tumor region T5, tumor centre. The receptors originated from a man aged 35-49 years with primary liver carcinoma and hepatitis B virus infection.

This clonotype was detected only once. A junction boundary mismatches the germline segment, possibly from a read error. The rearrangement joins TRBV3-1 to TRBJ2-1, with TRBD2 matching over 12 bases. Germline CDR1 LGHDT, CDR2 YNNKEL (reference sequence). The length of the CDR3 is 17 residues. The CDR3 bases are TGTGCCAGCAACCAAGGTGGACTAGCGGGGTCCTACAATGAGCAGTTCTTC. Translating gives CASNQGGLAGSYNEQFF.

A word on this clonotype: A read error may explain this, as a much larger clone is one base away. V and J are TRBV10-3 and TRBJ1-2; 9 bases align to TRBD1. Germline values: CDR1 ENHRY, CDR2 SYGVKD. V was clipped by 7 bases and J by 4 bases; unmatched bases: 10. This CDR3 spans 15 amino acids. The chain's CDR3 is CAITLTGGKSYGYTF. CDR3 DNA: TGTGCCATCACCCTGACAGGGGGGAAGAGCTATGGCTACACCTTC.

Notes on this clonotype: One end of the junction fails to match germline, which may point to a read error. The gene calls are TRBV29-1 and TRBJ2-2; the D gene could be TRBD1 or TRBD2 (5 bases each). The CDR3 covers 12 residues. Germline loops: CDR1 SQVTM, CDR2 ANQGSEA. Written as DNA, the CDR3 is TGTGGCGTGCCTGAGGGGAGCGGGGAGCTGTTTTTT. Protein product: CGVPEGSGELFF.

With regard to this clonotype: Mismatch with germline at one junction end may stem from a read error. This chain links TRBV28 with TRBJ1-2; TRBD1 aligns across 9 bases. Germline lookup yields CDR1 MDHEN and CDR2 SYDVKM. The CDR3 totals 13 residues. DNA for the CDR3: TGTGCCAGCAACCGACAGGGGGTAGAGGGCTACGCCTTC. Translation gives CASNRQGVEGYAF.

A single count supports this clonotype. A junction end diverges from the germline sequence, so it may reflect a read error. The rearrangement joins TRBV6-2 or TRBV6-3 to TRBJ2-7; possibly TRBD2 for D (6 bases). The CDR3 consists of 12 residues. Germline loops: CDR1 MNHEY, CDR2 SVGEGT. The CDR3 is CTSTSSVYEQYF. DNA of the CDR3: TGTACCAGCACCTCTAGCGTCTACGAGCAGTACTTC.

Notes on this clonotype: One junction end does not reproduce the germline sequence, and a read error may be involved. V and J are TRBV6-5 and TRBJ2-3; 9 bases fit TRBD2. CDR1 and CDR2 (germline): MNHEY, SVGAGI. CDR3 length equals 17 residues. CDR3 nucleotides: TGTGCCAGCAGTTCATTCCCCCTAAGCGGGGGGATAGATACACAGTATTTT. Translating it yields CASSSFPLSGGIDTQYF.

This sequence joins TRBV6-6 and TRBJ1-1; a weak D match, TRBD1 (5 bases). The CDR3 contains 12 residues. V was shortened by 7 bases and J by 3 bases, with 9 bases between the two germline ends. CDR1 is MNHNY, CDR2 SVGAGI, per germline (reference sequence). CDR3 DNA sequence: TGTGCCAGCAAGCAGACAGACACTGAAGCTTTCTTT. Its translation: CASKQTDTEAFF.

As for this clonotype: The junction and the germline gene differ at one end; a read error may be behind it. This rearrangement joins TRBV10-3 to TRBJ2-7, with TRBD1 matching 8 bases. Germline V CDR1 and CDR2: ENHRY, SYGVKD. The CDR3 is 15 amino acids. DNA of the CDR3: TGTGCCACTCAGACAGGGGTCGGCAGGGGGTACGAGCAGTACTTT. Translated: CATQTGVGRGYEQYF.

This clonotype was found once. The junction departs from germline at one end; a sequencing error may be responsible. The V call is TRBV11-3, the J call TRBJ1-5; TRBD1 agrees at 8 bases. From germline, CDR1 is SGHNT and CDR2 YENEEA. The CDR3 has 16 amino acids. The CDR3 region has the DNA TGTGCCAGCAGCGACCGACAGCAGGGGGCCAATCAGCCTCAGAATTTT. This gives the protein CASSDRQQGANQPQNF.

On this clonotype itself: The final CDR3 position lacks the conserved phenylalanine or tryptophan, pointing to a likely read error. This sequence joins TRBV29-1 and TRBJ2-4; D remains ambiguous. The CDR3 loop spans 16 amino acids. Trimming removed 4 bases from V and 0 bases from J, with 16 bases in between. CDR1 and CDR2 from the germline V gene are SQVTM and ANQGSEA. The CDR3 bases are TGCAGCGTTGTTGCCCCAAGCCGGCTAGCCAAAAACATTCAGTACTTA. The encoded protein is CSVVAPSRLAKNIQYL.

The genes are TRBV10-3 and TRBJ2-5; a possible D gene is TRBD2 (7 bases). The CDR3 has 14 amino acids. Trimming shortened V by 9 bases and J by 2 bases, and 16 bases separated the two germline ends. The germline V gene has CDR1 ENHRY and CDR2 SYGVKD. Here the CDR3 DNA reads TGTGCCATAGGAGGGGGGGTCCTACAAGAGACCCAGTACTTC. This translates into CAIGGGVLQETQYF.

About this clonotype: Since no conserved phenylalanine or tryptophan closes the CDR3, a read error is the likely cause. No DNA is shown, since the ends of the CDR3 on it are uncertain; the CDR3 is the one TCRdb lists. The chain recombines TRBV5-1 with TRBJ2-2. From germline, CDR1 is SGHRS and CDR2 YFSETQ. Inclusive of both ends, the CDR3 amounts to 16 amino acids. The CDR3 sequence: CASGYPRQEAPGSCFS.

Many counts were recorded for this clonotype. This sequence joins TRBV29-1 and TRBJ1-5; the match to TRBD1 covers 9 bases. The V and J ends lost 2 bases and 6 bases, in that order; junction bases with no gene match: 2. From germline, CDR1 is SQVTM and CDR2 ANQGSEA. The CDR3 runs 13 residues. The CDR3 spells CSVELGQGQPQHF. In DNA form, the CDR3 reads TGCAGCGTTGAACTGGGACAGGGTCAGCCCCAGCATTTT. The variable domain in full, with the rest retrieved from reference TRBV29-1 and TRBJ1-5, is SAVISQKPSRDICQRGTSLTIQCQVDSQVTMMFWYRQQPGQSLTLIATANQGSEATYESGFVIDKFPISRPNLTFSTLTVSNMSPEDSSIYLCSVELGQGQPQHFGDGTRLSIL.

The chain carries TRBV6-2 or TRBV6-3 and TRBJ2-1; TRBD2 aligns across 14 bases. Trimming at V came to 7 bases and at J to 9 bases, leaving 8 bases not matched to a gene. Germline V lookup: CDR1 MNHEY, CDR2 SVGEGT. The CDR3 is 15 residues long. CDR3 loop: CASNLRLAGGGEQFF. The CDR3 nucleotides are TGTGCCAGCAACCTAAGACTAGCGGGAGGGGGTGAGCAGTTCTTC.

Turning to this clonotype: The conserved final phenylalanine or tryptophan is absent from the CDR3, which likely points to a read error. The V gene is TRBV11-2, the J gene TRBJ1-3; D is unresolved. CDR1 and CDR2 (germline): SGHAT, FQNNGV. The CDR3 runs to 17 residues. CDR3 residues: CASSVSHTRAPGNTIYL. CDR3 bases: TGTGCTAGCAGCGTCTCCCATACCCGGGCCCCTGGAAACACCATATATTTA.

By share, this clonotype counts as medium-sized (0.01 to 0.1%). The chain links TRBV4-1 to TRBJ2-3, with D hard to call. The CDR3 is 15 amino acids. CDR1 MGHRA and CDR2 YSYEKL come from the germline V gene. The V end lost 0 bases, the J end lost 6 bases, and 13 bases lay between the germline ends. CDR3 sequence: CASSQDPSGRDTQYF. CDR3 nucleotide sequence: TGCGCCAGCAGCCAAGATCCGAGTGGAAGGGATACGCAGTATTTT.

The chain employs TRBV5-4 and TRBJ2-5; perhaps TRBD1 as D (5 bases). Per germline, CDR1 SGHNT and CDR2 YYREEE (reference sequence). There are 14 residues in the CDR3. The V end lost 0 bases, the J end lost 3 bases, and 9 bases lay between the germline ends. As DNA, the CDR3 is TGTGCCAGCAGCTTGGGGGGCGTGGAAGAGACCCAGTACTTC. Its translation: CASSLGGVEETQYF.

On this clonotype itself: The junction differs from germline at one of its ends, possibly a read error. The chain couples TRBV11-2 to TRBJ2-2, with a weak D call TRBD2 (5 bases). Germline CDR1 SGHAT, CDR2 FQNNGV. The CDR3 spans 14 residues. CDR3 in amino acids: CDSSLESHTGELFF. The CDR3 DNA follows: TGTGACAGCAGCTTAGAGAGTCACACTGGGGAGCTGTTCTTT.

As for this clonotype: A read error may produce the germline difference seen at one junction end. The V and J genes are TRBV30 and TRBJ2-7; a possible D gene is TRBD2 (6 bases). Germline CDR1 GTSNPN, CDR2 SVGIG (reference sequence). The CDR3 sequence is 13 residues long. The CDR3 DNA follows: TGTGCCTGGAGTAGGGAGGATTCCTGCGAGCAATACTTC. This codes for CAWSREDSCEQYF. Full variable domain (remainder filled in from reference TRBV30 and TRBJ2-7): SQTIHQWPATLVQPVGSPLSLECTVEGTSNPNLYWYRQAAGRGLQLLFYSVGIGQISSEVPQNLSASRPQDRQFILSSKKLLLSDSGFYLCAWSREDSCEQYFGPGTRLTVT.

For this clonotype: A read error may produce the germline difference seen at one junction end. The rearrangement links TRBV10-1 to TRBJ2-7; D is possibly TRBD2 (5 bases). The germline CDR1 and CDR2 sequences are WNHNN and SYGVQD (reference sequence). The CDR3 is made up of 15 amino acids. The CDR3 DNA is TGCGCCAGTAGTGAACTCAGAGGGAGCCCCTACGTGCAGTACTTC. It is translated as CASSELRGSPYVQYF.